This T cell receptor beta chain was sequenced for a study of post-analysis software for immune sequencing data. Findings of the study overall: The normalized Chao1 diversity of multiple sclerosis patients was significantly lower than that of controls.

Turning to this clonotype: Its antigen is still unknown.

Unique-molecular-identifier-tagged TCR beta cDNA libraries were used. TCRdb called the PCR reads again in MiXCR, with one record for every CDR3 protein. The data hold 150,000 to 200,000 distinct CDR3 sequences, with around 36% observed a single time. This TCR derives from a girl aged 5-17 years with multiple sclerosis. The input for sequencing was blood, taken after autologous hematopoietic stem cell transplantation.

CDR3 coding DNA: TGCGCCAGCAGCTTTCTGGGGGCAGGGAGCACAGATACGCAGTATTTT. Translation: CASSFLGAGSTDTQYF. The genes are TRBV5-1 and TRBJ2-3; a weak D match, TRBD1 (6 bases). The CDR3 runs to 16 residues. Germline CDR1 and CDR2: SGHRS and YFSETQ. Deletions cut 2 bases from V and 0 bases from J, with 13 bases between.